This section outlines one TCR beta chain sequence together with its context. This sample was taken from a study of blood T cell repertoires in COVID-19. The table came from immunoSEQ multiplex PCR; TCRdb's copy has only in-frame clones and leaves some out. The repertoire holds 100,000 to 150,000 clones, with around 78% as singletons. Material for sequencing was peripheral blood. The sequence was collected from a man aged 65 to 85 with acute or convalescent COVID-19.

CDR3 bases: TGTGCCAGTAGATTAGCGGGGGGGACCTCCTACAATGAGCAGTTCTTC. Translation: CASRLAGGTSYNEQFF. The chain joins TRBV28 to TRBJ2-1, with 11 bases lining up with TRBD2. The junction had 7 bases not matched to a gene; V was cut back by 9 bases and J by 0 bases. CDR3 length: 16 residues. Germline CDR1 reads MDHEN; CDR2 reads SYDVKM.